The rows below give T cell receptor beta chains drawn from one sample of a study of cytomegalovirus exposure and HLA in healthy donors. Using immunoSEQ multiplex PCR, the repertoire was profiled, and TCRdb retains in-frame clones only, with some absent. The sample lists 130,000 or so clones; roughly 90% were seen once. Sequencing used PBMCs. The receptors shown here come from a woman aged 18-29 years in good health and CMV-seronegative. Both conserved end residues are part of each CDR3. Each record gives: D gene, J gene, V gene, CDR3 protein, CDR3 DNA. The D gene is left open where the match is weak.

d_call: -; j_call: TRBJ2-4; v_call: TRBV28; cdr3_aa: CASSSTTGSQYF; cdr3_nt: TGTGCCAGCAGTTCCACCACCGGGAGTCAGTACTTC
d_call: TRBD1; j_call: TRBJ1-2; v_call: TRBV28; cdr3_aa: CASSLYTLTGDGYTF; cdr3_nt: TGTGCCAGCAGTTTATACACCCTGACAGGGGACGGCTACACCTTC
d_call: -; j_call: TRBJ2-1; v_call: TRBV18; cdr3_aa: CASSQSRYNEQFF; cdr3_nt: TGTGCCAGCTCACAAAGCCGATACAATGAGCAGTTCTTC
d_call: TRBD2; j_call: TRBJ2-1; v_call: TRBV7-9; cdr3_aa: CASLGRSGLAANEQFF; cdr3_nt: TGTGCCAGCCTGGGGAGGTCGGGACTAGCGGCTAATGAGCAGTTCTTC
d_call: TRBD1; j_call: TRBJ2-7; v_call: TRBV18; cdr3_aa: CASSPQAGQGAPEQYF; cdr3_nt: TGTGCCAGCTCACCACAGGCCGGACAGGGGGCCCCCGAGCAGTACTTC
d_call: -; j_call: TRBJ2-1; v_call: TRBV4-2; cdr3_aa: CASSYGTYNEQFF; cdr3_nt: TGTGCCAGCAGCTACGGGACCTACAATGAGCAGTTCTTC
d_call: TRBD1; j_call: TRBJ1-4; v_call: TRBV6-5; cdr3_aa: CASSYSDRGLEKLFF; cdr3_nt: TGTGCCAGCAGTTACTCGGACAGGGGGCTGGAAAAACTGTTTTTT
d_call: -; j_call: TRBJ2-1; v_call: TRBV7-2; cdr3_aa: CASSLVGEQFF; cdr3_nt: TGTGCCAGCAGTCTAGTAGGCGAGCAGTTCTTC
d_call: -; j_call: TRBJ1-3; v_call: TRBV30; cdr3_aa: CAWRIAAGNTIYF; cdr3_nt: TGTGCCTGGAGGATTGCGGCTGGAAACACCATATATTTT
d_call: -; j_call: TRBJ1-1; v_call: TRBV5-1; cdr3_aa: CASRGQPTEAFF; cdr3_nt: TGCGCCAGCAGAGGACAGCCGACTGAAGCTTTCTTT
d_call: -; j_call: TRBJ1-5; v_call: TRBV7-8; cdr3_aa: CASSLGQIVSNQPQHF; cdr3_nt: TGTGCCAGCAGCTTAGGACAGATCGTTAGCAATCAGCCCCAGCATTTT
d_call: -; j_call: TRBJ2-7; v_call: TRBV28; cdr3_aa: CASSTPGGYEQYF; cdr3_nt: TGTGCCAGCTCCACCCCTGGGGGGTACGAGCAGTACTTC
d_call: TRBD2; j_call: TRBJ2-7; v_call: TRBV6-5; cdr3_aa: CASREGLAGDWYF; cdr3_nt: TGTGCCAGCAGAGAGGGACTAGCGGGAGACTGGTACTTC
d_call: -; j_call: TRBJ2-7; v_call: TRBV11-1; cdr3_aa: CASSTTTGMYEQYF; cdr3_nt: TGTGCCAGCAGCACTACGACCGGGATGTACGAGCAGTACTTC